These T cell receptor beta chains were read from a single sample in a study of neurological immune-mediated disorders. One entry per CDR3 protein, called by TCRdb with MiXCR from the 5' RACE reads. The sample has over 75,000 distinct CDR3 sequences; 4.5% to 7.5% are singletons. The material sequenced was PBMCs. The origin of the receptors is a woman aged 60-75 years with multiple sclerosis. The CDR3 runs from the conserved cysteine through the conserved F or W. D genes are given only for firm matches. Some rows mark clone size as missing; the rest say once, few, many or name a class of expanded clone.

many,TRBV6-2/TRBV6-3,-,TRBJ1-5,TGTGCCAGCATGGTGCAGGGAAATCAGCCCCAGCATTTT,CASMVQGNQPQHF
many,TRBV5-1,-,TRBJ2-6,TGCGCCAGCAGCGGCGGGACATCCGGGGCCAACGTCCTGACTTTC,CASSGGTSGANVLTF
many,TRBV7-2,TRBD1,TRBJ2-2,TGTGCCAGCAGCCGCGACAGGGGAGGCACCGGGGAGCTGTTTTTT,CASSRDRGGTGELFF
many,TRBV5-1,-,TRBJ2-7,TGCGCCAGCAGCTTGGGTGCCAGGGAAAAGCAGTACTTC,CASSLGAREKQYF
many,TRBV20-1,TRBD1,TRBJ1-5,TGCAGTGCACGGTCCGGGACAGGGAATCAGCCCCAGCATTTT,CSARSGTGNQPQHF
many,TRBV3-1,TRBD2,TRBJ2-2,TGTGCCAGCAGCCCCGGACTAGCGCACACCGGGGAGCTGTTTTTT,CASSPGLAHTGELFF
many,TRBV5-1,-,TRBJ2-1,TGCGCCAGCACCTGGGGTTCGCTGGGGAATGAGCAGTTCTTC,CASTWGSLGNEQFF
many,TRBV6-5,TRBD1,TRBJ1-4,TGTGCCAGCAGTTACCAGGGGGCAGGTCATGAAAAACTGTTTTTT,CASSYQGAGHEKLFF
few,TRBV15,TRBD2,TRBJ2-1,TGTGCCACCAGCAGAGATCCAGCGGGGGGTTTGAATGAGCAGTTCTTC,CATSRDPAGGLNEQFF
many,TRBV28,-,TRBJ1-1,TGTGCCAGCAGTTCGGGGGCAGGGAAGACTGAAGCTTTCTTT,CASSSGAGKTEAFF
many,TRBV6-5,-,TRBJ1-1,TGTGCCAGCAGTTACTCGATACTCCTAGGACCTGAAGCTTTCTTT,CASSYSILLGPEAFF
many,TRBV11-3,-,TRBJ2-2,TGTGCCAGCAGCCCGAGTCTTCCCGGGGGCGCTAACACCGGGGAGCTGTTTTTT,CASSPSLPGGANTGELFF
many,TRBV7-6,-,TRBJ2-7,TGTGCCAGCAGCTTAGCGGAGGGGCCCTACGAGCAGTACTTC,CASSLAEGPYEQYF
many,TRBV7-6,-,TRBJ2-2,TGTGCCAGCGGCCCGGGGAACACCGGGGAGCTGTTTTTT,CASGPGNTGELFF
many,TRBV12-3/TRBV12-4,TRBD2,TRBJ2-5,TGTGCCAGCAGTTTCGCGGGGGGGACAGAGACCCAGTACTTC,CASSFAGGTETQYF
many,TRBV7-8,-,TRBJ1-1,TGTGCCAGCAGCCATAACAGGGTTGAAGCTTTCTTT,CASSHNRVEAFF
many,TRBV20-1,-,TRBJ1-3,TGCAGTGTCCCAGTCGGGGGTCGAAACACCATATATTTT,CSVPVGGRNTIYF
few,TRBV6-6,-,TRBJ1-1,TGTGCCAGCAGTTACTCCAGATTGAACACTGAAGCTTTCTTT,CASSYSRLNTEAFF
many,TRBV27,-,TRBJ1-1,TGTGCCAGCAGTAATCTGGCCGCGACTGAAGCTTTCTTT,CASSNLAATEAFF
many,TRBV5-1,-,TRBJ2-1,TGCGCCAGCAGCTTGGCCGTGGGGGCGAGCTCCTACAATGAGCAGTTCTTC,CASSLAVGASSYNEQFF
many,TRBV5-4,-,TRBJ1-5,TGTGCCAGCAGCTCACCTTACACACAGGAACGAGGCAATCAGCCCCAGCATTTT,CASSSPYTQERGNQPQHF
-,TRBV5-1,TRBD1,TRBJ2-6,TGCGCCAGCAGTTCGACAGGGACCGGGGCCAACGTCCTGACTTTC,CASSSTGTGANVLTF
many,TRBV5-1,-,TRBJ2-7,TGCGCCAGCAGCTTCGCCGCCTCAACACCCTACGAGCAGTACTTC,CASSFAASTPYEQYF
many,TRBV2,-,TRBJ2-7,TGTGCCAGCAGTGACCCACAGGGGGGGGCCTACGAGCAGTACTTC,CASSDPQGGAYEQYF
many,TRBV5-1,TRBD2,TRBJ2-1,TGCGCCAGCAGCTTGGGAGCGGGGGCCGGGTACAATGAGCAGTTCTTC,CASSLGAGAGYNEQFF
many,TRBV20-1,-,TRBJ1-6,TGCAGTGCTAGCTCCCTCCAGTCAGTCTCCTATAATTCACCCCTCCACTTT,CSASSLQSVSYNSPLHF
many,TRBV19,-,TRBJ1-5,TGTGCCACGAGCCAGGGCCCGAATAGCAATCAGCCCCAGCATTTT,CATSQGPNSNQPQHF
many,TRBV20-1,-,TRBJ1-2,TGCAGTGCTAGAGATCCGAATTCTAACTATGGCTACACCTTC,CSARDPNSNYGYTF
many,TRBV28,-,TRBJ1-2,TGTGCCAGCAGTCCGACCTCGATATTCATGAGCACCTTC,CASSPTSIFMSTF
many,TRBV20-1,-,TRBJ2-2,TGCAGTGCTAGGTCGGGGACGAACACCGGGGAGCTGTTTTTT,CSARSGTNTGELFF
many,TRBV29-1,TRBD1,TRBJ1-4,TGCAGCGTCGCGGCCGCACCAGGGGGGAGCGAAAAACTGTTTTTT,CSVAAAPGGSEKLFF
many,TRBV4-1,-,TRBJ1-3,TGCGCCAGCAGCCACCCGGGCCGGGTAGGAAGAAACACCATATATTTT,CASSHPGRVGRNTIYF
many,TRBV29-1,-,TRBJ2-2,TGCAGCGTTGAAGGCAGGTTGAACACCGGGGAGCTGTTTTTT,CSVEGRLNTGELFF
many,TRBV15,-,TRBJ2-7,TGTGCCACCAGCACAGGACAGTACTCCTACGAGCAGTACTTC,CATSTGQYSYEQYF
-,TRBV5-5,-,TRBJ2-7,TGTGCCAGCCCACCCCCCGGGGAAGGATCCTACGAGCAGTACTTC,CASPPPGEGSYEQYF
-,TRBV5-1,-,TRBJ2-7,TGCGCCAGCAGCTGGGAACAGGGAAGACGCGAGCAGTACTTC,CASSWEQGRREQYF
many,TRBV18,-,TRBJ2-1,TGTGCCAGCTCACCAGGACAGATCACCTACAATGAGCAGTTCTTC,CASSPGQITYNEQFF
many,TRBV20-1,-,TRBJ2-3,TGCAGTGCTGAGAATTGGACTTTCCACACAGATACGCAGTATTTT,CSAENWTFHTDTQYF
many,TRBV5-5,TRBD1,TRBJ1-5,TGTGCCAGCAGCTTGGTTCGTGGGACAGGGCTGTTGGCCCAGCATTTT,CASSLVRGTGLLAQHF
many,TRBV20-1,-,TRBJ1-4,TGCAGTGCTAGGGCAGGGGTTAATGAAAAACTGTTTTTT,CSARAGVNEKLFF
many,TRBV5-1,TRBD2,TRBJ2-5,TGCGCCAGCAGCGGACTAGCGGGGGGGCTTGAGACCCAGTACTTC,CASSGLAGGLETQYF
many,TRBV20-1,-,TRBJ1-1,TGCAGTGCTCCTCCCTTGAGGACTGAAGCTTTCTTT,CSAPPLRTEAFF
-,TRBV6-2/TRBV6-3,TRBD1,TRBJ1-2,TGTGCCAGCAGTTACTCGGGACAGGTCCTCCACGGCTACACCTTC,CASSYSGQVLHGYTF
many,TRBV29-1,TRBD2,TRBJ2-5,TGCAGCGTTGGAGGACTAGCTCAAGAGACCCAGTACTTC,CSVGGLAQETQYF
many,TRBV28,-,TRBJ1-1,TGTGCCAGCAGTTTAAGTTTCACCGCCTCTGAAGCTTTCTTT,CASSLSFTASEAFF
many,TRBV18,-,TRBJ2-7,TGTGCCAGCTCACCACCCCGTCCGTTGGACTACGAGCAGTACTTC,CASSPPRPLDYEQYF
many,TRBV5-1,-,TRBJ2-1,TGCGCCAGCAGCTTGGCTATAGAGCAGTTCTTC,CASSLAIEQFF
many,TRBV5-1,-,TRBJ2-7,TGCGCCAGCAGCTTGGTCGTAGGGCGGGGCGAGCAGTACTTC,CASSLVVGRGEQYF
many,TRBV14,-,TRBJ2-7,TGTGCCAGCAGCCAGTCGACAGGAAGGTTCCACGAGCAGTACTTC,CASSQSTGRFHEQYF
-,TRBV12-3/TRBV12-4,-,TRBJ2-1,TGTGCCAGCAGTTTTGGGGGACACAATGAGCAGTTCTTC,CASSFGGHNEQFF
-,TRBV6-5,TRBD1,TRBJ2-5,TGTGCCAGCAGAACGGACAGGGGGCTTCAAGAGACCCAGTACTTC,CASRTDRGLQETQYF
many,TRBV7-2,-,TRBJ2-1,TGTGCCAGCAGCCGAGAGGGGAGCTCCTACAATGAGCAGTTCTTC,CASSREGSSYNEQFF
many,TRBV30,TRBD2,TRBJ2-7,TGTGCCGGGGGAGGGGACGCGCAGTACTTC,CAGGGDAQYF
many,TRBV12-3/TRBV12-4,-,TRBJ2-7,TGTGCCAGCAGTTTAGCCGGGCGGAACTACGAGCAGTACTTC,CASSLAGRNYEQYF